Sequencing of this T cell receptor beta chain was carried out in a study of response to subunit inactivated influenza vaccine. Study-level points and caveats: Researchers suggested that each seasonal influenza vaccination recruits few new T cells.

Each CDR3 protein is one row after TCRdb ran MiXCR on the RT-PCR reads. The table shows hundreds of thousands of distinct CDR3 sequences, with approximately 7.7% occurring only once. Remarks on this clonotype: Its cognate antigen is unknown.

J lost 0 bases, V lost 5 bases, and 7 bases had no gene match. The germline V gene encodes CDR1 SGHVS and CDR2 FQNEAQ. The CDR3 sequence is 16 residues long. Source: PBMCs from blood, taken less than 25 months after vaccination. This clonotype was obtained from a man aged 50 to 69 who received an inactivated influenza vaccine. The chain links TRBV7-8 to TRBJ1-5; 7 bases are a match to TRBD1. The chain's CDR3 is CASSPGTEYSNQPQHF. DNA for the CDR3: TGTGCCAGCAGCCCGGGGACAGAGTATAGCAATCAGCCCCAGCATTTT.